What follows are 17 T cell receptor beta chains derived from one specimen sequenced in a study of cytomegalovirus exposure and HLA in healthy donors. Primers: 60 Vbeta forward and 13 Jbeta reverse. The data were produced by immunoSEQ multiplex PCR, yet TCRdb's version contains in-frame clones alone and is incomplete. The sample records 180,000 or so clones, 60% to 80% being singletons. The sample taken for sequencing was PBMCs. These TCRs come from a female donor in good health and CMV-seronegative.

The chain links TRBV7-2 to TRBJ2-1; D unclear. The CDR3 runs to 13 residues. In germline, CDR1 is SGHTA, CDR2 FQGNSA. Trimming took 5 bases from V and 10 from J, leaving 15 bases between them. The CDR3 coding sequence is TGTGCCAGCAGCCCGAGCCGCCTAGGCGAGCAGTTCTTC. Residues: CASSPSRLGEQFF.

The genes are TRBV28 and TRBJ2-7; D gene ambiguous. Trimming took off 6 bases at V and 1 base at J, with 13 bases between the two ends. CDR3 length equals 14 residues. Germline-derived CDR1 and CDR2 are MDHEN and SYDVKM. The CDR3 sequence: CASSPKEISYEQYF. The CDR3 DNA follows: TGTGCCAGCAGCCCCAAAGAGATATCCTACGAGCAGTACTTC.

This chain's CDR3 is CASSPGAGGPKTQYF. CDR3 DNA: TGTGCCAGCAGCCCTGGGGCGGGAGGGCCGAAGACCCAGTACTTC. This chain connects TRBV7-8 to TRBJ2-5, with 9 positions matching TRBD2. Germline CDR1 SGHVS, CDR2 FQNEAQ. The junction had 10 bases not matched to a gene; V was cut back by 5 bases and J by 6 bases. The CDR3 extends over 15 amino acids.

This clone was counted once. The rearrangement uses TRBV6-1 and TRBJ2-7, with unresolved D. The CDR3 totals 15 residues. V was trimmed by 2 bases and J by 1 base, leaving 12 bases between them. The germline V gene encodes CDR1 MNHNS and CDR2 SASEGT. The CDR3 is CASSEQSILSYEQYF. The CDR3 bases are TGTGCCAGCAGTGAACAGTCGATCCTTTCCTACGAGCAGTACTTC.

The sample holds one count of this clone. The CDR3 DNA follows: TGTGCCAGCAGCACGGACAGAGACGTCTACAATGAGCAGTTCTTC. Residues: CASSTDRDVYNEQFF. The V call is TRBV7-9, the J call TRBJ2-1, with D perhaps TRBD1 (6 bases). This CDR3 has 15 residues. Between the trimmed V and J ends, which lost 5 bases and 3 bases, there was a span of 14 bases. CDR1 is SEHNR, CDR2 FQNEAQ, per germline (reference sequence).

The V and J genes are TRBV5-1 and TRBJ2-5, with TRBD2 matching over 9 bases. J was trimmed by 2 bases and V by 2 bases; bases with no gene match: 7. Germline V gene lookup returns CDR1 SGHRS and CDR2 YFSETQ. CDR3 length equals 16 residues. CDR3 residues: CASSLPSGASQETQYF. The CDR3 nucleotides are TGCGCCAGCAGCTTACCTAGCGGGGCCTCGCAAGAGACCCAGTACTTC.

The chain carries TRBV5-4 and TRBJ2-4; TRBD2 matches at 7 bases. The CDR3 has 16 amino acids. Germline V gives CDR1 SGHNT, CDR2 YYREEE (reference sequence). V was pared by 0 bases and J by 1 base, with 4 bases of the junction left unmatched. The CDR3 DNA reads TGTGCCAGCAGCTTGGGGGTCGGGGGGGCCAAAAACATTCAGTACTTC. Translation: CASSLGVGGAKNIQYF.

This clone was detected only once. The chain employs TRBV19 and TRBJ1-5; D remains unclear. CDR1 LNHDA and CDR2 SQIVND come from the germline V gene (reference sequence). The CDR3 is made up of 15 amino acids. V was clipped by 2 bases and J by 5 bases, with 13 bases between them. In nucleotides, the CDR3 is TGTGCCAGTAGTATAAGGTTAGACGGGGATCAGCCCCAGCATTTT. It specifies CASSIRLDGDQPQHF.

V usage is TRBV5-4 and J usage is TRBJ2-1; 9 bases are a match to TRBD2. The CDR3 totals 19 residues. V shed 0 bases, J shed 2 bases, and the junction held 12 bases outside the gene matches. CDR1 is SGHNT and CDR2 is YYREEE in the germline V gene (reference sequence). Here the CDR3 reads CASSLDWGNASGTYNEQFF. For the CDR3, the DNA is TGTGCCAGCAGCTTGGATTGGGGGAACGCTAGCGGGACCTACAATGAGCAGTTCTTC.

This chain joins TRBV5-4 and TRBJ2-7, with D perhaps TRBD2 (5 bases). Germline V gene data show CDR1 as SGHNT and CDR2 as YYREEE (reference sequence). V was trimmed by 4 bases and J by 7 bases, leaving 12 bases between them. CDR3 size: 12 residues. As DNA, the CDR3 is TGTGCCAGCAGCCCCGGAGGAGATGAGCAGTACTTC. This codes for CASSPGGDEQYF.

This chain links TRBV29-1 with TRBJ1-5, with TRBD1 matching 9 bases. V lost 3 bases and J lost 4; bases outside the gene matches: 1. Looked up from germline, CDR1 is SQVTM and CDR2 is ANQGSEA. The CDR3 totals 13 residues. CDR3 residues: CSVEGTGNQPQHF. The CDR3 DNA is TGCAGCGTTGAGGGGACAGGGAATCAGCCCCAGCATTTT.

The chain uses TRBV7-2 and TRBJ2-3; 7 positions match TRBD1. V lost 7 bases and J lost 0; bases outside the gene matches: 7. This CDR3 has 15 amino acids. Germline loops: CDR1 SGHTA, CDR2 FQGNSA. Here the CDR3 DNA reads TGTGCCAGCAAGGGGGCCATCTCGAGCACAGATACGCAGTATTTT. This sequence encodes CASKGAISSTDTQYF.

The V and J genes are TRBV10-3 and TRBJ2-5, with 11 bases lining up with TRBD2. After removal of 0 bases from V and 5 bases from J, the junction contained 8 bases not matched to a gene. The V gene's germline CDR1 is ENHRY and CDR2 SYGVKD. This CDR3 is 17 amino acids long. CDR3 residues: CAISESSGGAVRETQYF. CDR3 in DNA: TGTGCCATCAGTGAGTCTAGCGGGGGGGCCGTACGGGAGACCCAGTACTTC.

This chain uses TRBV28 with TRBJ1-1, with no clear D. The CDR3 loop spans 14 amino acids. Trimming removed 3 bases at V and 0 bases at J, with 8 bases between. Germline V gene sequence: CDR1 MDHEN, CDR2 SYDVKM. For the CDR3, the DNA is TGTGCCAGCAGTTTGTTTAGCTTGAACACTGAAGCTTTCTTT. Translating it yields CASSLFSLNTEAFF.

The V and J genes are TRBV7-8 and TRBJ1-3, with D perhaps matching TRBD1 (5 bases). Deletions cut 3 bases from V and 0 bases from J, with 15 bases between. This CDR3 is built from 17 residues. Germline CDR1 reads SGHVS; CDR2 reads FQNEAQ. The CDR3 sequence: CASSFYSGGNSGNTIYF. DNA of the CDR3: TGTGCCAGCAGCTTTTACTCGGGGGGTAACTCTGGAAACACCATATATTTT.

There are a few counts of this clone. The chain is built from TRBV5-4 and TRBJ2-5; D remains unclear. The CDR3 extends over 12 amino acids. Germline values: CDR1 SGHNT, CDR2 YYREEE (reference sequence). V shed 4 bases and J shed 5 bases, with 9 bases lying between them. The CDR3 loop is CASSELRETQYF. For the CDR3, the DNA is TGTGCCAGCAGCGAGCTTCGGGAGACCCAGTACTTC.

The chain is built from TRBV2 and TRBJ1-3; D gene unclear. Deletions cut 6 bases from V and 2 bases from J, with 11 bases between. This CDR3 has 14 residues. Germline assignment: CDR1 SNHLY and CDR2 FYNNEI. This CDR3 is CASRSSGTGNTIYF. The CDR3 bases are TGTGCCAGCAGGTCGAGCGGGACTGGAAACACCATATATTTT.